Sequencing of this T cell receptor beta chain was carried out in a study of T-cell reconstitution after alpha-beta-depleted transplantation in children. The CDR3 extends over 15 amino acids. J lost 2 bases, V lost 1 base, and 4 bases had no gene match. Germline V gene data show CDR1 as SGHVS and CDR2 as FQNEAQ. The sample holds a few counts of this clonotype. Unique molecular identifiers were incorporated when the TCRbeta library was constructed. TCRdb processed the PCR reads anew with MiXCR; each CDR3 protein has one entry. The data contain roughly 420,000 distinct CDR3 sequences, about a sixth of them singletons.

This receptor was obtained from a boy younger than two who had a stem cell transplant for Wiskott-Aldrich syndrome, so the T cells may come from the graft donor. The chain recombines TRBV7-8 with TRBJ2-7, with 8 bases identical to TRBD2. The sample was PBMCs, mostly from graft donor cells, taken 360 days after TCRalphabeta/CD19-depleted stem cell transplant. The CDR3, as DNA: TGTGCCAGCAGCTTAGTAGGGACTAGTGCCTACGAGCAGTACTTC. Its translation: CASSLVGTSAYEQYF. Using reference TRBV7-8 and TRBJ2-7 for the parts outside the CDR3, the full variable domain is GAGVSQSPRYKVAKRGQDVALRCDPISGHVSLFWYQQALGQGPEFLTYFQNEAQLDKSGLPSDRFFAERPEGSVSTLKIQRTQQEDSAVYLCASSLVGTSAYEQYFGPGTRLTVT.